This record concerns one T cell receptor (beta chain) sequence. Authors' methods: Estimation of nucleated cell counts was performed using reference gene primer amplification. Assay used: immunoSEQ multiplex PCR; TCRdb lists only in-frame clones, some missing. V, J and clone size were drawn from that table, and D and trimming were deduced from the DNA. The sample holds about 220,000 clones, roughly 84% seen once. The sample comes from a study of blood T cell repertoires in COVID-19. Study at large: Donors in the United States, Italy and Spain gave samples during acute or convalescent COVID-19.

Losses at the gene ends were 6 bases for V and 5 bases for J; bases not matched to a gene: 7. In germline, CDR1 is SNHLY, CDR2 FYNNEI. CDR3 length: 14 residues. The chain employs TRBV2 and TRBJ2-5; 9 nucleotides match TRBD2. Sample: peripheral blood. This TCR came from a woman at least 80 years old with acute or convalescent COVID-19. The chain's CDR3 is CASRGSGGGETQYF. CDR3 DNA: TGTGCCAGCAGGGGTAGCGGGGGTGGCGAGACCCAGTACTTC.